This T cell receptor (beta chain) appears in the sequencing data of a study of identical twins listed by TCRdb under 2016. Regarding the study in general: To test whether fetal clonotypes persist, the study used deep sequencing on TCR alpha and beta repertoires from monozygotic twins, unrelated adults of various ages, and cord blood. To rule out contamination, replicate twin experiments were performed at different times with different library preparation protocols.

What the work shows at the level of the full study, not this receptor alone: In monozygotic twins, out-of-frame TCR alpha sharing was systematically underestimated by recombination models, although the models agreed with sharing between unrelated individuals. Compared with coincidental sharing between unrelated individuals, out-of-frame TCR alpha sequences shared between twins had an excess of sequences with low generation probability. Fewer insertions were carried by abundant cord blood beta clonotypes, a similar but weaker trend appeared in young adult naive repertoires, and no such trend appeared in memory repertoires. In beta out-of-frame sequences, excess twin sharing was weaker, because having fewer shared sequences lowered the signal-to-noise ratio. Invariant T cells such as MAIT and iNKT could partly confound zero-insertion analyses, though diverse VJ usage argued against this for most clonotypes. Conclusions relied on cross-sectional statistical analysis, since the same donors could not be followed over many years.

Ends trimmed: V by 0 bases, J by 12 bases; bases unmatched to a gene: 7. CDR1 and CDR2 are drawn from the germline V gene: LGHNA, YSLEER. From cysteine to phenylalanine, the CDR3 is 15 amino acids long. The CDR3 DNA has 45 bases and is translated from base 1. Libraries were built with 5' RACE. The run used an Illumina HiSeq 2000. Template switching added a universal primer binding site, and the final cDNA carried a unique molecular identifier that allowed TCR cDNA molecules to be counted accurately. Specific primers in the conserved constant-segment region were used to synthesize first-strand cDNA for TCR alpha and beta chains. To control for contamination, every cDNA library was double barcoded, receiving both a SMART-Mk sample barcode and Illumina barcodes. TruSeq adapter sequences along with Illumina sample barcodes were introduced in two successive PCR steps. Sequencing of the TCR alpha and beta cDNA libraries was done on the Illumina HiSeq platform using custom primers. Regarding the original processing steps: Raw reads were processed with MiGEC to extract unique molecular identifiers, and MiXCR was used to determine CDR3 positions. Recombination models were inferred per individual with the repgenHMM and IGoR tools using an EM algorithm. The analysis of shared clonotypes was done with the tcR package in R, with sharing normalized by the product of cloneset sizes. To study raw recombination without the effects of thymic and clonal selection, out-of-frame nonproductive sequences were analyzed. TCRdb ran its own pipeline on the public reads, namely fastp trimming at Q25 and MiXCR clone calling, and kept in-frame beta chains. A single entry per CDR3 protein holds the most common genes and DNA from its merged rows. These V and J calls derive from TCRdb rather than the authors' analysis. Across this sample there are about 660,000 distinct CDR3 sequences, with about 9.4% seen only once. Jointly, the top ten make up 0.98% of the sample.

In regard to this clonotype: Its antigen is not yet known. Base qualities are not provided; no much larger clone lies one nucleotide away.

Every donor in the study was a healthy Caucasian. The twin cohort consisted of three pairs of female monozygotic twins, all aged roughly 18 to 30 years. Peripheral blood mononuclear cells were used as the source from which RNA for TCR libraries was isolated. This sample was shared with a second study, whose subject was yellow fever vaccine responses in identical twins. In that second paper, the authors write: The authors reported that the T cell response to vaccination in identical twins appeared partly convergent and partly personalized. In identical twins, the study followed T cell clones that responded to the vaccine with precision.

The rearranged segments are TRBV4-3 and TRBJ2-1, with 11 bases aligning to TRBD2. Sequenced input: PBMCs. The TCR was taken from a woman aged 18-29 years in good health. The DNA sequence is TGCGCCAGCAGCCAAGATTTGACTAGCGGGATATCGCAGTTCTTC. Translated, this is CASSQDLTSGISQFF.